This T cell receptor (beta chain) was recorded in a study of CD8 T cells in ankylosing spondylitis. Study observations and caveats: Disease-linked clones displayed a CD8+ phenotype and appeared relatively rarely in peripheral blood. Previously reported in reactive arthritis synovial fluid and blood were some of the motif variants. Blood of patients with ankylosing spondylitis appeared to be characterized by a TCR beta motif of several highly homologous variants. From matched ankylosing spondylitis synovial fluid, disease-linked clones were reportedly recovered at significantly enriched levels.

V was clipped by 7 bases and J by 8 bases; unmatched bases: 12. This CDR3 is built from 15 residues. Germline lookup yields CDR1 SGHDT and CDR2 YYEEEE. TCRdb redid the calling of the 5' RACE reads with MiXCR, one entry per CDR3 protein. The repertoire holds over 450,000 distinct CDR3 sequences, roughly 12% seen once, with about 6.8% in the top ten. This clonotype has a handful of counts. Its antigen is unknown. The receptor's source is a male donor with ankylosing spondylitis. The V call is TRBV5-6, the J call TRBJ2-1; 10 nucleotides align to TRBD2. Material for sequencing was blood, either unsorted or a sorted T cell fraction (not recorded which). The CDR3: CASSPALAGAYEQFF. The DNA for the CDR3 is TGTGCCAGCTCCCCGGCCCTAGCGGGAGCTTATGAGCAGTTCTTC.